The following is a T cell receptor beta chain sequence with its context. Its cognate antigen is unknown. TCRdb reprocessed the reads with MiXCR, giving one entry per CDR3 protein. Of approximately 600,000 distinct CDR3 sequences detected, just under 40% appear once; the ten largest clones hold 48%. This sample is part of a study of T cell repertoires in cytomegalovirus infection. Looking at the study overall: Selection of CMV epitopes for the study included recently identified HLA-C-restricted and well-studied HLA-B-restricted ones. Public TCR beta signatures marked donors with CMV infection and the matching HLA.

This CDR3 comprises 16 residues. Trimming cost V 5 bases and J 4 bases, with 18 bases left between them. Germline V gives CDR1 SGHVT, CDR2 SQSDAQ. General study findings and limits: Identification of carriers of CMV plus the relevant HLA was achieved through cumulative public TCR beta family frequency. CMV-specific TCR beta clonotypes restricted by HLA-C were the ones dominating the ex vivo response.

This TCR came from a human donor in good health (CMV status not recorded). Some clones in this sample may be carry-over from other donors' samples. The input for sequencing was cultured PBMCs, taken from culture after CMV antigen stimulation. The chain uses TRBV7-4 and TRBJ1-5, with a weak D call TRBD1 (5 bases). Written as DNA, the CDR3 is TGTGCCAGCAGCCCCTGCCCGGCAGGGAAGAATCAGCCCCAGCATTTT. It is translated as CASSPCPAGKNQPQHF.